The rows below give T cell receptor beta chains drawn from one sample of a study of CD8+CD57+ T cells in acquired aplastic anemia. TCRdb analysed the reads with MiXCR anew, one entry per CDR3 protein. The sample lists 170,000 or so distinct CDR3 sequences, 45% to 55% seen once, with more than 30% in the top ten. The specimen sequenced was sorted CD4+, CD8+, or CD8+CD57+ T cells (not recorded which) from PBMCs. The receptors were sampled from a human donor with aplastic anemia. Each CDR3 is given with its conserved first and last residue.

TRBJ2-7 TRBV19 15 CASSVTGTGHHEQYF
TRBJ2-3 TRBV7-9 12 CASSSQGRTQYF
TRBJ1-2 TRBV6-5 15 CASSYVYREGIGYTF
TRBJ1-5 TRBV19 15 CASRGSGEEGFPQHF
TRBJ2-7 TRBV6-1 13 CASGGRFYHEQYF
TRBJ2-1 TRBV12-3/TRBV12-4 13 CASGLGVVDEQFF
TRBJ2-3 TRBV2 17 CASIIKVAGVRTDTQYF
TRBJ1-4 TRBV12-3/TRBV12-4 12 CASSRSGLLGFF
TRBJ2-2 TRBV11-2 15 CASSLDLLAPGELFF
TRBJ2-5 TRBV4-1 17 CASSQDGSLASGETQYF
TRBJ1-1 TRBV12-3/TRBV12-4 13 CASSLAASTEAFF
TRBJ2-5 TRBV7-3 13 CASSFLYGETQYF
TRBJ2-3 TRBV5-6 16 CASSLYGGRYTDTQYF
TRBJ1-4 TRBV5-4 13 CASRKQEEEKLFF
TRBJ1-6 TRBV3-1 16 CASSQGLQGGNSPLHF
TRBJ1-1 TRBV19 14 CASSIGAGNTEAFF
TRBJ2-3 TRBV2 14 CASSQRGSTDTQYF
TRBJ1-3 TRBV9 12 CASSEFGNTIYF
TRBJ1-5 TRBV9 12 CASGGANQPQHF
TRBJ2-7 TRBV30 16 CAWSPGLAVGSYEQYF
TRBJ1-2 TRBV15 15 CATSRDPRQGRRYTF
TRBJ2-1 TRBV15 12 CATSSDSPQLFF